One TCR beta chain is described in this entry. This clonotype was found a few times. The specificity of this receptor is unknown. One end of the junction fails to match germline, which may point to a read error. These data are taken from a study of T-cell memory formation after mild COVID-19 (TCRdb year 2021). Study-level background: Most TCR sequence clusters were specific to one of the two donors. Two young, previously healthy adult volunteers, one female and one male, were included in the cohort. T-cell clones expanding and contracting after mild COVID-19 in a couple of donors were tracked by longitudinal TCRalpha and TCRbeta repertoire sequencing.

From cysteine to phenylalanine, the CDR3 is 14 amino acids long. The read is trimmed to its CDR3 DNA, 42 bases read in frame from base 1. CDR1 is given as DFQATT and CDR2 as SNEGSKA, both from the germline V gene (reference sequence). Ficoll-Paque density gradient centrifugation was the method used to isolate PBMCs. Overall study results and their limits: The second-wave clones that peaked on day 37 were not confirmed to be SARS-CoV-2 specific. Clones contracting from day 15 to 85 had balanced CD4/CD8 phenotypes, while a second wave expanding from day 15 to 37 was biased towards CD4+. The detection of some responding clones in pre-infection memory suggests that pre-existing cross-reactive memory T cells joined the SARS-CoV-2 response. The study covered only two mild cases, and larger cohorts including severe cases with pre-infection samples were considered necessary. Contracting CD4+ clones were located mainly in the CM and EM memory subsets, whereas CD8+ clones were found to be enriched in EMRA.

The listed sequencing device is Illumina NovaSeq 6000. Using 5'RACE with constant-segment primers, TCRalpha and TCRbeta cDNA libraries were constructed, with sample barcodes and unique molecular identifiers added in the process. Trizol reagent was used to extract RNA from every sample. Libraries were amplified in two PCR steps, with a second sample barcode and Illumina TruSeq adapters added in the second step. The libraries were sequenced on an Illumina NovaSeq using 2 x 150 bp paired-end reads. Regarding the original processing steps: With migec v1.2.7, reads were demultiplexed and then collapsed into UMI-guided consensus sequences. Using mixcr v2.1.11, UMI consensuses were aligned to TRA and TRB V and J templates and then assembled into clonotypes. Clonotypes were classified as expanded or contracted when called significant by both edgeR and NoisET, with noise models trained on biological replicates. For edgeR calls, a false discovery rate-adjusted p below 0.01 and a log2 fold-change threshold of 1 were applied. As an exploratory analysis of dynamics, max-normalized trajectories of the 1000 most abundant clonotypes were examined with PCA combined with hierarchical clustering. Separately sequenced CD4+ and CD8+ repertoires were used to assign a CD4 or CD8 phenotype to each responding clone. The public reads were reprocessed in TCRdb via fastp at Q25 and MiXCR, keeping in-frame beta chains. Rows merge per CDR3 protein into single entries with the most common DNA and genes. For this entry, the V and J calls and clone size follow TCRdb and not the study's own pipeline. Here the sample has around 250,000 distinct CDR3 sequences; roughly a tenth occur a single time. The top ten hold under 25% of the sample.

The specimen sequenced was PBMCs or a T cell subset sorted from them (not recorded which). This chain is built from TRBV20-1 and TRBJ2-3; 7 middle bases align to TRBD2. This TCR derives from a man between 18 and 29 years old who had mild COVID-19 (a few samples of this study predate the infection). The sample titles of this study are shuffled in the database, so cell type and time point are left out; the donor was told from shared clones. The nucleotides read TGCAGTGCTAGCCCCTCGACTAGCATAGATACGCAGTATTTT. Its protein reads: CSASPSTSIDTQYF.